This entry describes one T cell receptor beta chain. Trimming shortened V by 3 bases and J by 2 bases, and 17 bases separated the two germline ends. The CDR3 consists of 16 residues. Germline assignment: CDR1 LNHNV and CDR2 YYDKDF (reference sequence). Duration under 3 months, a NOSPECS grade of at least 4, and a Clinical Activity Score of at least 3 characterized the ophthalmopathy patients. The sample is drawn from a study of T cells in Graves' hyperthyroidism and ophthalmopathy. Authors of the study amplified TCR beta CDR3 regions from RNA transcripts. During a first-round RT-PCR of the TCR CDR3, the HTBI primer set was used. TCRdb fed the multiplex PCR reads into MiXCR, producing one record per CDR3 protein. The sample lists around 400,000 distinct CDR3 sequences, about 16% seen once, with about 20% in the top ten.

The specimen was blood. This chain connects TRBV15 to TRBJ2-7; a weak D match, TRBD2 (5 bases). The sequence was obtained from a woman in her sixties with Graves' ophthalmopathy. Written as DNA, the CDR3 is TGTGCCACCAGCAGGGCCGGAGGTATCAAGGCCTACGAGCAGTACTTC. This sequence encodes CATSRAGGIKAYEQYF.